This T cell receptor (beta chain) derives from a study of molecular identifiers for immune sequencing clone quantification. Findings and limits, study-wide: Single-cell amounts of spiked Jurkat TCR RNA were reportedly detectable among about a million naive cells.

The authors built bulk TCR libraries by previously described methods with listed TCR primers. MiXCR, applied by TCRdb to the PCR reads, yields one record per CDR3 protein. This sample has over 60,000 distinct CDR3 sequences, with around a fifth found just once. Concerning this clonotype: Its antigen is unknown.

The receptor comes from a human donor in good health. Some libraries in this study had Jurkat cell RNA spiked in. The sample was naive CD8+ T cells from blood, with Jurkat cell RNA spiked in. Subset meaning: FACS-sorted CD8+CD4-CCR7+CD45RA+ naive T cells.

CDR3 residues: CSARDLHRGGYGYTF. The CDR3 nucleotides are TGCAGTGCTAGAGATCTCCACAGGGGAGGGTATGGCTACACCTTC. The chain uses TRBV20-1 and TRBJ1-2; 7 bases match TRBD1. V lost 0 bases, J lost 5 bases, and 9 bases stayed unmatched. The CDR3 contains 15 residues. Looked up from germline, CDR1 is DFQATT and CDR2 is SNEGSKA (reference sequence).